Presented here are 28 T cell receptor beta chains from one specimen sequenced in a study of T cells in Graves' hyperthyroidism and ophthalmopathy. Researchers took RNA transcripts and amplified the TCR beta CDR3 regions from them. Primed by the HTBI set, a first-round RT-PCR was run on the TCR CDR3. TCRdb reprocessed the multiplex PCR reads via MiXCR and lists one record per CDR3 protein. Of fewer than 850,000 distinct CDR3 sequences detected, approximately 15% appear once; the ten largest clones hold 15% to 19%. Sequenced input: blood. These receptors were obtained from a man aged 50-59 years with Graves' hyperthyroidism.

The chain links TRBV20-1 to TRBJ2-7; 13 positions agree with TRBD2. The CDR3 consists of 17 residues. Losses at the gene ends were 1 base for V and 3 bases for J; bases not matched to a gene: 9. Germline CDR1 DFQATT, CDR2 SNEGSKA (reference sequence). The CDR3 DNA follows: TGCAGTGCTAGAGGTGGACTAGCGGGAGTCCCCTACTACGAGCAGTACTTC. As protein: CSARGGLAGVPYYEQYF.

A single count supports this clonotype. One junction end disagrees with the germline gene, perhaps due to a read error. The chain is built from TRBV19 and TRBJ2-7; perhaps TRBD1 as D (5 bases). Germline CDR1 LNHDA, CDR2 SQIVND (reference sequence). The CDR3 sequence is 15 residues long. The CDR3, as DNA: TGTGCCAGTAGCGCAGGGTCGGCGCATACCTACGTGCAGTACTTC. The encoded protein is CASSAGSAHTYVQYF.

This clonotype was detected ten times or more. V is TRBV28 and J is TRBJ1-5; no firm D call. Germline V lookup: CDR1 MDHEN, CDR2 SYDVKM. The CDR3 has 13 residues. V lost 7 bases and J lost 2, with 9 bases in between. CDR3 sequence reads: CASTGVRNQPQHF. The DNA for the CDR3 is TGTGCCAGCACCGGGGTGCGCAATCAGCCCCAGCATTTT. The entire variable domain, with the rest obtained from reference TRBV28 and TRBJ1-5, is as follows: DVKVTQSSRYLVKRTGEKVFLECVQDMDHENMFWYRQDPGLGLRLIYFSYDVKMKEKGDIPEGYSVSREKKERFSLILESASTNQTSMYLCASTGVRNQPQHFGDGTRLSIL.

This clonotype was observed a few times. J is TRBJ2-1 and V is TRBV19, with D tentatively TRBD1 (5 bases). The length of the CDR3 is 16 residues. Germline-derived CDR1 and CDR2 are LNHDA and SQIVND (reference sequence). V lost 4 bases and J lost 0, with 13 bases in between. In DNA, the CDR3 is TGTGCCAGTAGTACCCACAGGATTAGCTCCTACAATGAGCAGTTCTTC. Translating gives CASSTHRISSYNEQFF.

The gene calls are TRBV5-1 and TRBJ2-3; D gene uncertain. The CDR3 sequence is 15 residues long. Per germline, CDR1 SGHRS and CDR2 YFSETQ. Trimming shortened V by 5 bases and J by 3 bases, and 16 bases separated the two germline ends. CDR3 loop: CASSRQLVGTDTQYF. DNA of the CDR3: TGCGCCAGCAGTCGGCAGCTTGTGGGGACAGATACGCAGTATTTT.

There are many counts of this clonotype. This chain joins TRBV11-2 and TRBJ2-1, with 7 bases lining up with TRBD2. Per the germline V gene, CDR1 is SGHAT and CDR2 is FQNNGV. V trimming: 8 bases; J trimming: 4 bases; junction bases outside the gene matches: 8. This CDR3 comprises 14 residues. Here the CDR3 DNA reads TGTGCCAGCTGTTCGGCGGGAGCTTACAATGAGCAGTTCTTC. Amino acids: CASCSAGAYNEQFF.

V and J are TRBV12-3 or TRBV12-4 and TRBJ1-2, with 9 bases aligning to TRBD1. The CDR3 has 16 residues. V lost 6 bases, J lost 0 bases, and 8 bases stayed unmatched. The CDR3 bases are TGTGCCAGCAGGACAGGGGGTGGTCCAGCTAACTATGGCTACACCTTC. This translates into CASRTGGGPANYGYTF.

V gene TRBV6-2 or TRBV6-3 combines with J gene TRBJ1-2, with D maybe TRBD1 (6 bases). Between the trimmed V and J ends, which lost 5 bases and 7 bases, there was a span of 14 bases. The germline CDR1 and CDR2 sequences are MNHEY and SVGEGT. The CDR3 totals 13 residues. The CDR3 region has the DNA TGTGCCAGCAGTAACAGGGACCGCGGTGGCTACACCTTC. Its protein product is CASSNRDRGGYTF.

The V gene is TRBV7-9, the J gene TRBJ1-2; no clear D gene. Germline-derived CDR1 and CDR2 are SEHNR and FQNEAQ (reference sequence). The V end lost 5 bases, the J end lost 8 bases, and 12 bases lay between the germline ends. The CDR3 consists of 12 residues. The CDR3 is CASSVGRGGYTF. The CDR3 DNA reads as TGTGCCAGCAGCGTGGGTCGCGGCGGCTACACCTTC.

The CDR3 here is CASSSPFRTALGANVLTF. DNA for the CDR3: TGTGCCAGCAGTTCCCCATTTAGGACAGCGCTGGGGGCCAACGTCCTGACTTTC. The genes are TRBV12-3 or TRBV12-4 and TRBJ2-6; possibly TRBD1 for D (6 bases). CDR3 length: 18 amino acids. V shed 4 bases and J shed 4 bases, with 20 bases lying between them.

This clonotype was seen ten or more times. The rearrangement links TRBV10-2 to TRBJ2-2, with TRBD2 identical over 13 bases. Germline V gene lookup returns CDR1 WSHSY and CDR2 SAAADI. The V gene end was trimmed by 8 bases and the J gene end by 10 bases; junction bases not matched to a gene: 7. The CDR3 sequence is 14 residues long. The CDR3 sequence: CASVLAGGPEELFF. CDR3 nucleotide sequence: TGCGCCAGCGTACTAGCGGGAGGGCCGGAGGAGCTGTTTTTT.

This clonotype was seen ten or more times. The chain carries TRBV24-1 and TRBJ2-3, with 11 bases matching TRBD2. CDR1 and CDR2 from the germline V gene are KGHDR and SFDVKD. V shed 4 bases and J 2 bases; nucleotides not matched to a gene: 19. This CDR3 is built from 21 residues. The CDR3 DNA sequence: TGTGCCACCAGTGACAAGCTGACCGGGACTAGCGGAAGTCCTTACACAGATACGCAGTATTTT. It yields the protein CATSDKLTGTSGSPYTDTQYF.

The chain recombines TRBV28 with TRBJ2-2; D tentatively fits TRBD1 or TRBD2 (5 bases each). The V end was cut by 6 bases, the J end by 3 bases, with 14 bases between. Germline V gene lookup returns CDR1 MDHEN and CDR2 SYDVKM. This CDR3 spans 15 amino acids. The CDR3 here is CASRAGTRDTGELFF. CDR3 coding DNA: TGTGCCAGCAGGGCCGGGACGCGGGACACCGGGGAGCTGTTTTTT. Looking up the rest from reference TRBV28 and TRBJ2-2 gives the full variable domain: DVKVTQSSRYLVKRTGEKVFLECVQDMDHENMFWYRQDPGLGLRLIYFSYDVKMKEKGDIPEGYSVSREKKERFSLILESASTNQTSMYLCASRAGTRDTGELFFGEGSRLTVL.

This clonotype was observed a single time. One junction end does not reproduce the germline sequence, and a read error may be involved. The rearrangement joins TRBV7-9 to TRBJ2-1; D is unresolved. Germline CDR1 is SEHNR and CDR2 is FQNEAQ (reference sequence). CDR3 length: 13 residues. This chain's CDR3 is CASRPDSYNEPFF. Here the CDR3 DNA reads TGTGCCAGCAGACCAGACTCCTACAATGAGCCGTTCTTC.

This clonotype was seen only a few times. The rearrangement links TRBV6-2 or TRBV6-3 to TRBJ2-3; tentative D call: TRBD2 (6 bases). The germline V and J ends were trimmed by 5 bases and 4 bases, with 19 bases remaining between them. The CDR3 length is 16 residues. Germline CDR1 MNHEY, CDR2 SVGEGT. Written as DNA, the CDR3 is TGTGCCAGCAGTGGACTCGGGGAGGCCGGGTCAGATACGCAGTATTTT. Its translation is CASSGLGEAGSDTQYF.

The chain links TRBV20-1 to TRBJ1-5; D is ambiguous. The V end was cut by 6 bases, the J end by 0 bases, with 6 bases between. Germline CDR1 DFQATT, CDR2 SNEGSKA (reference sequence). The CDR3 has 12 residues. The CDR3 DNA reads TGCAGTGCACCATATAGCAATCAGCCCCAGCATTTT. Protein sequence: CSAPYSNQPQHF.

This clonotype has a count of ten or more. In DNA form, the CDR3 reads TGTGCCAGCAGCCAAATTTCCGGGACTACCCTCTACGAGCAGTACTTC. Amino acids: CASSQISGTTLYEQYF. The rearrangement links TRBV7-9 to TRBJ2-7; 7 nucleotides align to TRBD2. The CDR3 spans 16 residues. After removal of 5 bases from V and 3 bases from J, the junction contained 13 bases not matched to a gene. Germline CDR1 and CDR2: SEHNR and FQNEAQ (reference sequence).

This chain joins TRBV18 and TRBJ1-1; 10 bases agree with TRBD1. J was trimmed by 10 bases and V by 1 base; bases with no gene match: 9. CDR3 length: 15 amino acids. CDR1 KGHSH and CDR2 LQKENI come from the germline V gene. In DNA form, the CDR3 reads TGTGCCAGCTCACCACTCGAGGGGACAGGGGCGGGAGCTTTCTTT. Amino acids: CASSPLEGTGAGAFF.

This clonotype was recorded many times. The rearrangement links TRBV28 to TRBJ1-2, with D unclear. Trimming took 4 bases from V and 3 from J, leaving 6 bases between them. Germline loops: CDR1 MDHEN, CDR2 SYDVKM. CDR3 length: 12 amino acids. The CDR3 bases are TGTGCCAGCAGTTCGGACCACTATGGCTACACCTTC. Its protein product is CASSSDHYGYTF.

The rearrangement joins TRBV10-3 to TRBJ2-7; a possible D gene is TRBD2 (6 bases). In germline, CDR1 is ENHRY, CDR2 SYGVKD. The CDR3 is 15 amino acids. V was clipped by 5 bases and J by 3 bases, with 17 bases between them. The chain's CDR3 is CAISYIAEASYEQYF. The CDR3 region has the DNA TGTGCCATCAGTTACATAGCGGAAGCGAGCTACGAGCAGTACTTC.

The table lists this clonotype with many counts. The chain employs TRBV12-3 or TRBV12-4 and TRBJ2-3; perhaps TRBD1 as D (6 bases). V lost 3 bases and J 0 bases, leaving 10 bases between the germline ends. This CDR3 has 15 residues. CDR3 DNA: TGTGCCAGCAGTTTGGACAGAGCTAGCACAGATACGCAGTATTTT. This encodes CASSLDRASTDTQYF.

The chain combines TRBV11-2 with TRBJ2-7, with D tentatively TRBD1 or TRBD2 (6 bases each). Germline V gives CDR1 SGHAT, CDR2 FQNNGV. Trimming took off 1 base at V and 6 bases at J, with 10 bases between the two ends. The CDR3 has 13 residues. CDR3 DNA sequence: TGTGCCAGCAGCTTAGGGGGGGCGGTCGAGCAGTACTTC. Its translation is CASSLGGAVEQYF.

This clonotype has a count of ten or more. The chain has TRBV5-1 and TRBJ2-7; D might be TRBD1 or TRBD2, each matching 5 bases. Germline V gene sequence: CDR1 SGHRS, CDR2 YFSETQ. Deletions cut 3 bases from V and 2 bases from J, with 15 bases between. This CDR3 region has 15 residues. CDR3 bases: TGCGCCAGCAGCTCGTCTAACGGGACGGCCTACGAGCAGTACTTC. Translated: CASSSSNGTAYEQYF.

This clonotype was recorded at least ten times. The chain has TRBV6-1 and TRBJ2-7; D is uncertain. The CDR3 covers 13 residues. The V gene's germline CDR1 is MNHNS and CDR2 SASEGT. Trimming pared 5 bases from V and 1 base from J, leaving 9 bases between. DNA of the CDR3: TGTGCCAGCAGTAGAACGGTGTCCTACGAGCAGTACTTC. Its translation is CASSRTVSYEQYF.

The rearrangement links TRBV7-2 to TRBJ1-1; TRBD1 matches 8 bases. CDR1 is SGHTA and CDR2 is FQGNSA in the germline V gene. CDR3 length: 16 amino acids. J gave up 1 base and V 3 bases, and 7 bases lay outside the gene matches. The CDR3 DNA follows: TGTGCCAGCAGCTTGAGCCCCAGGGGGCGGAACACTGAAGCTTTCTTT. Its translation is CASSLSPRGRNTEAFF.

This clonotype was seen a handful of times. The CDR3 DNA reads TGTGCCAGCAGCCAAGATCAACCCTCACTAGCGGGAGGGTTTGATACGCAGTATTTT. This gives the protein CASSQDQPSLAGGFDTQYF. The gene calls are TRBV3-1 and TRBJ2-3; 13 nucleotides match TRBD2. Germline assignment: CDR1 LGHDT and CDR2 YNNKEL (reference sequence). The CDR3 is made up of 19 amino acids. J gave up 6 bases and V 0 bases, and 12 bases lay outside the gene matches.

The J gene is TRBJ2-5, the V gene TRBV6-1, with D possibly being TRBD2 (5 bases). Germline V gene data show CDR1 as MNHNS and CDR2 as SASEGT. V lost 2 bases and J 4 bases, leaving 14 bases between the germline ends. The CDR3 is 15 residues long. The CDR3 DNA reads as TGTGCCAGCAGTGAATATGGGCTAGAGGGAGAGACCCAGTACTTC. Translating gives CASSEYGLEGETQYF.

This clonotype occurred many times. The chain couples TRBV7-3 to TRBJ2-5; 10 nucleotides align to TRBD2. The CDR3 is 15 residues long. The V segment lost 5 bases and the J segment 5 bases; nucleotides outside the gene matches: 8. In germline, CDR1 is SGHTA, CDR2 FQGTGA. The CDR3 protein is CASSTTSGVRETQYF. CDR3 coding DNA: TGTGCCAGCAGCACAACTAGCGGGGTCCGGGAGACCCAGTACTTC.